The 5 T cell receptor beta chains presented below share a single source sample, sequenced in a study of blood T cell repertoires in COVID-19 (TCRdb year 2020). Library preparation was by the immunoSEQ multiplex PCR assay. TCRdb holds this immuneACCESS table with in-frame rearrangements only. Some clones are missing; in checked studies, unresolved V genes explain under half, and the rest has no known cause. This sample holds about 190,000 clones; about 82% were observed only once. The leading ten clones occupy 5% to 7% of the sample. Sequences were obtained from PBMCs or T cells enriched from blood (not recorded which). These receptors were collected from a middle-aged man with acute COVID-19.

The chain uses TRBV21-1 and TRBJ1-1; TRBD1 is the table's D call and was not checked against the DNA. TRBV21-1 is an annotated pseudogene. This CDR3 spans 14 amino acids. The CDR3 sequence is CASSKAGQGRRAFF. The DNA for the CDR3 is TGTGCCAGCAGCAAAGCGGGACAGGGGCGTCGAGCTTTCTTT.

The rearrangement joins TRBV2 to TRBJ1-5, with a possible D match to TRBD1 (6 bases). The CDR3 extends over 15 amino acids. V was shortened by 6 bases and J by 4 bases, with 16 bases between the two germline ends. Germline assignment: CDR1 SNHLY and CDR2 FYNNEI. The CDR3 DNA follows: TGTGCCAGCAGCAACCGGGGGGGCTCAAATCAGCCCCAGCATTTT. This gives the protein CASSNRGGSNQPQHF.

The rearrangement joins TRBV9 to TRBJ2-2, with D maybe TRBD2 (6 bases). V lost 4 bases, J lost 0 bases, and 16 bases lay in between. Germline loops: CDR1 SGDLS, CDR2 YYNGEE. There are 17 residues in the CDR3. CDR3 loop: CASSPMGRLANTGELFF. DNA of the CDR3: TGTGCCAGCAGCCCGATGGGGAGGCTGGCGAACACCGGGGAGCTGTTTTTT. The whole variable domain, filled in from reference TRBV9 and TRBJ2-2, reads DSGVTQTPKHLITATGQRVTLRCSPRSGDLSVYWYQQSLDQGLQFLIQYYNGEERAKGNILERFSAQQFPDLHSELNLSSLELGDSALYFCASSPMGRLANTGELFFGEGSRLTVL.

The V gene is TRBV29-1, the J gene TRBJ1-1; no clear D gene. The germline gives CDR1 SQVTM, CDR2 ANQGSEA. The CDR3 is 13 amino acids. Trimming pared 4 bases from V and 0 bases from J, leaving 9 bases between. CDR3 DNA: TGCAGCGTTGGGGAGGTCATGAACACTGAAGCTTTCTTT. As protein: CSVGEVMNTEAFF.

Concerning this clone: Other DNA sequences from this sample encode an identical CDR3 as well. The rearrangement links TRBV4-1 to TRBJ1-1; a weak D match, TRBD1 (5 bases). The V end lost 1 base, the J end lost 3 bases, and 6 bases lay between the germline ends. This CDR3 is 13 amino acids long. CDR1 and CDR2 from the germline V gene are MGHRA and YSYEKL. The CDR3 sequence is CASSQGGYTEAFF. The DNA for the CDR3 is TGCGCCAGCAGCCAAGGGGGCTACACTGAAGCTTTCTTT.